A selection of T cell receptor beta chains follows, all from one sample in a study of cytomegalovirus exposure and HLA in healthy donors. Some clones are missing from TCRdb's copy, which holds only in-frame ones; the method was immunoSEQ multiplex PCR. The table records approximately 76,000 clones, approximately 95% of them present only once. Material for sequencing was PBMCs. The receptor source for this set is a woman aged 18-29 years in good health and CMV-seropositive. The CDR3 runs from the conserved cysteine through the conserved F or W. Fields, in order: clone size, D gene, V gene, J gene, CDR3 DNA, CDR3 protein. A D gene is named only where the DNA matches it firmly. Clone size is shown for a subset of rows, as once, few, many or a class of expanded clone.

-,-,TRBV7-9,TRBJ2-3,TGTGCCAGCAGCTTAGTCTTCACAGATACGCAGTATTTT,CASSLVFTDTQYF
-,TRBD2,TRBV11-3,TRBJ2-2,TGTGCCAGCAGCTTAGATTACCGAGCGGGGGGGTACACCGGGGAGCTGTTTTTT,CASSLDYRAGGYTGELFF
-,TRBD1,TRBV7-3,TRBJ2-3,TGTGCCAGCAGCTTATATAGCCGGACAGGGGGTAGCACAGATACGCAGTATTTT,CASSLYSRTGGSTDTQYF
-,TRBD2,TRBV29-1,TRBJ2-1,TGCAGCGAAACGACTAGCGGGAGGGCGGGGCAGTTCTTC,CSETTSGRAGQFF
large,TRBD1,TRBV19,TRBJ2-1,TGTGCCAGTGAAAACAGGGGGAACTCCTACAATGAGCAGTTCTTC,CASENRGNSYNEQFF
-,-,TRBV21-1,TRBJ2-5,TGTGCCAGCAGCAAAGTTCTACAGGGGGCTAGGGTTGCAGAGACCCAGTACTTC,CASSKVLQGARVAETQYF
-,-,TRBV9,TRBJ1-2,TGTGCCAGCAGCGTAGAGCCACAGAACTATGGCTACACCTTC,CASSVEPQNYGYTF
-,-,TRBV7-8,TRBJ1-1,TGTGCCAGCAGCCCTACTACGGAGGGCACGGCTTTCTTT,CASSPTTEGTAFF
-,-,TRBV9,TRBJ1-2,TGTGCCACTAGGGGGGGGCGCGGCTACACCTTC,CATRGGRGYTF
-,-,TRBV30,TRBJ1-2,TGTGCCTGGAACGTGCAAAGGGGAGGCTACACCTTC,CAWNVQRGGYTF
-,-,TRBV4-1,TRBJ1-2,TGCGCCAGCAGCCCCCTCCCCGTGTCGTTGGGCTACACCTTC,CASSPLPVSLGYTF
-,-,TRBV6-1,TRBJ2-1,TGTGCCACCAACCCAGGGACTTTCAATGAGCAGTTCTTC,CATNPGTFNEQFF
-,-,TRBV28,TRBJ1-5,TGTGCCAGCATGGGGGGAGGGCAGCCCCAGCATTTT,CASMGGGQPQHF
-,-,TRBV10-1,TRBJ2-5,TGCGCCAGCAGTAGAGGGACCCAGTACTTC,CASSRGTQYF
-,-,TRBV27,TRBJ2-6,TGTGCCAGCAGTCCCAGGGTGGGGATTAACTCTGGGGCCAACGTCCTGACTTTC,CASSPRVGINSGANVLTF
-,TRBD1,TRBV28,TRBJ1-5,TGTGCCAGCAGTTTAGGACAGGGCAATCAGCCCCAGCATTTT,CASSLGQGNQPQHF
once,-,TRBV6-6,TRBJ1-1,TGTGCCAGCTCACAGATTGAAGCTTTCTTT,CASSQIEAFF
once,-,TRBV4-3,TRBJ1-4,TGCGCCAGCAGCCAAATGGACAGTGCAACTAATGAAAAACTGTTTTTT,CASSQMDSATNEKLFF
-,-,TRBV5-1,TRBJ2-2,TGCGCCAGCAGCTCCATAGGAGGGTTGGCCGGGGAGCTGTTTTTT,CASSSIGGLAGELFF
-,-,TRBV2,TRBJ2-2,TGTGCCAGCAAGTCGGGTCAGAACACCGGGGAGCTGTTTTTT,CASKSGQNTGELFF
-,-,TRBV20-1,TRBJ1-5,TGCAGTCCGTGGAGTCAGCCCCAGCATTTT,CSPWSQPQHF
-,-,TRBV15,TRBJ1-2,TGTGCCACCAGCAGAGATATTTCCGGGTATGATGGCTACACCTTC,CATSRDISGYDGYTF